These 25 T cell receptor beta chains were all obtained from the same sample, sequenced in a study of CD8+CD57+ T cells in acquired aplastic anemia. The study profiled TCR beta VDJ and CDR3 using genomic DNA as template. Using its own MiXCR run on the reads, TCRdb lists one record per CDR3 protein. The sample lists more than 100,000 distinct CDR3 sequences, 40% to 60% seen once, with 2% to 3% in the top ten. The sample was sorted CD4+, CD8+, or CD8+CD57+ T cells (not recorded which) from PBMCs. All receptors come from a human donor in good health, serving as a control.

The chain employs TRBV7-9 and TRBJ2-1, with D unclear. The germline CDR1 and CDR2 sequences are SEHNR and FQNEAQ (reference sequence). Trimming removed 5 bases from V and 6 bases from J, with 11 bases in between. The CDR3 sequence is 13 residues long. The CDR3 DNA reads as TGTGCCAGCAGCCAGGTCCGACTCAATGAGCAGTTCTTC. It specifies CASSQVRLNEQFF. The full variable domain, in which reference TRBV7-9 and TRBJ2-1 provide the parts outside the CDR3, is DTGVSQNPRHKITKRGQNVTFRCDPISEHNRLYWYRQTLGQGPEFLTYFQNEAQLEKSRLLSDRFSAERPKGSFSTLEIQRTEQGDSAMYLCASSQVRLNEQFFGPGTRLTVL.

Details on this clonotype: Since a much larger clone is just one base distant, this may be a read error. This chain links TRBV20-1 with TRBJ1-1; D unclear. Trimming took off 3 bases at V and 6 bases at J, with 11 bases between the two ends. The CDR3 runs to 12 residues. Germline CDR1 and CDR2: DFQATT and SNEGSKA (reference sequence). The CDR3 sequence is CSARAGLAEAFF. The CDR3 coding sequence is TGCAGTGCTAGGGCCGGGTTGGCTGAAGCTTTCTTT.

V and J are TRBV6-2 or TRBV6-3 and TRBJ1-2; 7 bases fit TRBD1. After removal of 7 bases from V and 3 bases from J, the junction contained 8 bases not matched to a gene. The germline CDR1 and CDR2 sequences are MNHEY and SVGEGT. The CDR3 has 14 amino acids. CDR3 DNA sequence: TGTGCCAGCACCCAGACAGGGTCGGACTATGGCTACACCTTC. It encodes CASTQTGSDYGYTF.

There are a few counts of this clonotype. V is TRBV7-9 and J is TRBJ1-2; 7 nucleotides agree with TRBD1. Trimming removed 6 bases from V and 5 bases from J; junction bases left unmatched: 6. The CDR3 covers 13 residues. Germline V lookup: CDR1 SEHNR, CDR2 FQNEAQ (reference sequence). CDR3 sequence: CASSQDRQYGYTF. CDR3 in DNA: TGTGCCAGCAGTCAGGACAGGCAATATGGCTACACCTTC.

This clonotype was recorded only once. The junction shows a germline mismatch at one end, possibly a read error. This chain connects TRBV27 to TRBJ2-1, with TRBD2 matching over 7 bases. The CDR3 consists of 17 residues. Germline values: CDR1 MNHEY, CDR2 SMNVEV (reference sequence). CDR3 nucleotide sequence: TGTGCCAGCAAGGGAGGGAGGTTCCCCCTCTCCCACAATGAGCAGTTCTTC. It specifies CASKGGRFPLSHNEQFF.

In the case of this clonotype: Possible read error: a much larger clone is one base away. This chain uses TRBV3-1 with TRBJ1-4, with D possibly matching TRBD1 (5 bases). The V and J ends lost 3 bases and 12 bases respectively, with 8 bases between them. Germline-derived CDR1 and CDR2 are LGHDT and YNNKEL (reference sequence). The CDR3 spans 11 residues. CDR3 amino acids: CASSQTEELFF. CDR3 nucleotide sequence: TGTGCCAGCAGCCAGACAGAAGAACTGTTTTTT.

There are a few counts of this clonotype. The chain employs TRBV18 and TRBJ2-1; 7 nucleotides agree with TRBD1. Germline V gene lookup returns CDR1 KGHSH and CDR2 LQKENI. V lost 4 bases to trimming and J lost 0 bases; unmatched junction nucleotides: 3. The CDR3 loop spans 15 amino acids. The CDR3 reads CASSLTGSSYNEQFF. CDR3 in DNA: TGTGCCAGCTCACTGACAGGGAGCTCCTACAATGAGCAGTTCTTC.

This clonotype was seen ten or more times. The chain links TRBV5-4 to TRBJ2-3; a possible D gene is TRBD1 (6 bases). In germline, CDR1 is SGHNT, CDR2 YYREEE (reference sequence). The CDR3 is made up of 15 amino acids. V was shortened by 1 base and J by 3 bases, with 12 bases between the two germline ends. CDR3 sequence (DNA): TGTGCCAGCAGCTTGCCCCCCGGACAGACAGATACGCAGTATTTT. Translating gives CASSLPPGQTDTQYF.

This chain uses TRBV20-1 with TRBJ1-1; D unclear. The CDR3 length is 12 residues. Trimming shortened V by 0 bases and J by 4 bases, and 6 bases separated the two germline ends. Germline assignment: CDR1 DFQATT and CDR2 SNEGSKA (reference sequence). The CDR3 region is CSARDLSTEAFF. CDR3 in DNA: TGCAGTGCTAGAGATCTGAGCACTGAAGCTTTCTTT.

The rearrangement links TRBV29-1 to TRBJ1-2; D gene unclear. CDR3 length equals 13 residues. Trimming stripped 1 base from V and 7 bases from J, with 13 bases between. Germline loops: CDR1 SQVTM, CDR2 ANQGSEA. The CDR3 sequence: CSVEVGFAGGYTF. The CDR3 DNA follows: TGCAGCGTTGAAGTAGGATTCGCCGGTGGCTACACCTTC.

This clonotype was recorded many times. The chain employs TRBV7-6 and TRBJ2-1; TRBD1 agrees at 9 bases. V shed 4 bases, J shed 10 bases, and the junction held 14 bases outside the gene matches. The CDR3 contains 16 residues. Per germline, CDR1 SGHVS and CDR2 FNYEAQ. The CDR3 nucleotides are TGTGCCAGCAGCTCCAGGGTCGGGACAGGGTTCAGCGAGCAGTTCTTC. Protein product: CASSSRVGTGFSEQFF.

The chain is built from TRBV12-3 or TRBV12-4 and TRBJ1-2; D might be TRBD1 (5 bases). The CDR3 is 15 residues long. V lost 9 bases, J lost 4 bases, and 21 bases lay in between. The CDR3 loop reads CASSLIHGAAYGYTF. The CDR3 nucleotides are TGTGCCAGTAGCCTTATCCACGGGGCAGCCTATGGCTACACCTTC.

This CDR3 reads CASSRTSGNTGELFF. The CDR3 coding sequence is TGTGCCAGCAGCCGGACTAGCGGGAACACCGGGGAGCTGTTTTTT. The chain recombines TRBV11-1 with TRBJ2-2, with 10 bases fitting TRBD2. Losses at the gene ends were 5 bases for V and 1 base for J; bases not matched to a gene: 1. There are 15 residues in the CDR3. Per germline, CDR1 SGHAT and CDR2 FQDESV (reference sequence).

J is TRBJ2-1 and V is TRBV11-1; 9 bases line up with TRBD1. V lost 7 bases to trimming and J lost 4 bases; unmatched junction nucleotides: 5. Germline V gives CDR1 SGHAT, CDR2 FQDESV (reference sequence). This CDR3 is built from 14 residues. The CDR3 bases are TGTGCCAGCACCCCAGGGACAGGGTACAATGAGCAGTTCTTC. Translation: CASTPGTGYNEQFF. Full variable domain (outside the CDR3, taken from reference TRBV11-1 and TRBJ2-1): EAEVAQSPRYKITEKSQAVAFWCDPISGHATLYWYRQILGQGPELLVQFQDESVVDDSQLPKDRFSAERLKGVDSTLKIQPAELGDSAMYLCASTPGTGYNEQFFGPGTRLTVL.

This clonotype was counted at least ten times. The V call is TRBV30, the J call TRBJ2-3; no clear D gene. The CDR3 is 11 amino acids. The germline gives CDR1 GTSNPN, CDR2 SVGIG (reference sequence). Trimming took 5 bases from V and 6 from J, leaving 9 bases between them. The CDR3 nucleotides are TGTGCCTGGTCCCACGGCGATACGCAGTATTTT. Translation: CAWSHGDTQYF.

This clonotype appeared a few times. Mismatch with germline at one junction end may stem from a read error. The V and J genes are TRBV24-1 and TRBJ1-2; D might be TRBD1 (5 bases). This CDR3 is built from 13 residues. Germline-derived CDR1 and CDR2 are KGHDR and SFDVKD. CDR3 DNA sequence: TGTGCCACCCTGGACAACTTGAACTATGGCTACACCTTT. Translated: CATLDNLNYGYTF.

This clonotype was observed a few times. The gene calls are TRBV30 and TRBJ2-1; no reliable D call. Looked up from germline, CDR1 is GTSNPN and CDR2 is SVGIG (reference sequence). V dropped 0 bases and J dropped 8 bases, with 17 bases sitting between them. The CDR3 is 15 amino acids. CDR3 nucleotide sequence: TGTGCCTGGAGTGTACACCCACTCGGTTGGGATGAGCAGTTCTTC. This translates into CAWSVHPLGWDEQFF.

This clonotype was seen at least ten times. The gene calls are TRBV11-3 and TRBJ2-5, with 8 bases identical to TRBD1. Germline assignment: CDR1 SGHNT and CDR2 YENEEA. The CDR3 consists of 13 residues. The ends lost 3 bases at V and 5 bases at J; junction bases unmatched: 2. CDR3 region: CASSLTGVETQYF. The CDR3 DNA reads TGTGCCAGCAGCTTGACAGGGGTTGAGACCCAGTACTTC. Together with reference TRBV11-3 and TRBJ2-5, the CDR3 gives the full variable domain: EAGVVQSPRYKIIEKKQPVAFWCNPISGHNTLYWYLQNLGQGPELLIRYENEEAVDDSQLPKDRFSAERLKGVDSTLKIQPAELGDSAVYLCASSLTGVETQYFGPGTRLLVL.

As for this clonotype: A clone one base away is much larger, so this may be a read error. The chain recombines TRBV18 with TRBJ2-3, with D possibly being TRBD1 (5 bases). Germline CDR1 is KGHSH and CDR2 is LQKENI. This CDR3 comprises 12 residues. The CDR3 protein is CASTPGKDTQYF. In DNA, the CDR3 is TGTGCCAGCACACCAGGGAAGGATACGCAGTATTTT.

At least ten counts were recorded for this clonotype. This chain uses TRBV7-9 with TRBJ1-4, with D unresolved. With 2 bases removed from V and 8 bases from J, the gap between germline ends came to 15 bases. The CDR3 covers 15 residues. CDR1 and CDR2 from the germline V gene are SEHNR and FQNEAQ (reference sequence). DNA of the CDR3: TGTGCCAGCAGCTTACCCGGGATCGCTGGGGAAAAACTGTTTTTT. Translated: CASSLPGIAGEKLFF.

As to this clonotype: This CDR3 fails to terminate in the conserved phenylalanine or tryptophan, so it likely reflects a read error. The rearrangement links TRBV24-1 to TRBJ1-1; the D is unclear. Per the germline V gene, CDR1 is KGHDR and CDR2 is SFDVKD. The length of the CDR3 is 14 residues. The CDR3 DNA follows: TGCGCCACCAGTGATCCCGCCCGACCAACTCGGGCTTTCCTT. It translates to CATSDPARPTRAFL.

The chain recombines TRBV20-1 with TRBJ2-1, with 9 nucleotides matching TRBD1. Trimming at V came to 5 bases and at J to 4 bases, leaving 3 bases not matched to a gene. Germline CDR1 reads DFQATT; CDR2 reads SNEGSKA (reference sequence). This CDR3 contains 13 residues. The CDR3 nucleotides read TGCAGTGCTCCGGGACAGGGATACAATGAGCAGTTCTTC. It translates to CSAPGQGYNEQFF.

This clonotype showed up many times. The CDR3 here is CASSHSTEKYNEQFF. CDR3 bases: TGCGCCAGCAGCCACTCGACTGAAAAGTACAATGAGCAGTTCTTC. The chain has TRBV4-1 and TRBJ2-1; D is undetermined. The V end lost 3 bases, the J end lost 4 bases, and 13 bases lay between the germline ends. CDR3 length equals 15 residues. The germline V gene encodes CDR1 MGHRA and CDR2 YSYEKL.

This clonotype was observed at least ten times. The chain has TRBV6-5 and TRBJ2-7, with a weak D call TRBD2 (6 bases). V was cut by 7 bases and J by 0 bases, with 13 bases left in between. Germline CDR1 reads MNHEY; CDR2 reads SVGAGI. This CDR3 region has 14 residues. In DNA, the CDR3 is TGTGCCAGCACCGAAGGAGGGGCCTCCTACGAGCAGTACTTC. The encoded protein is CASTEGGASYEQYF.

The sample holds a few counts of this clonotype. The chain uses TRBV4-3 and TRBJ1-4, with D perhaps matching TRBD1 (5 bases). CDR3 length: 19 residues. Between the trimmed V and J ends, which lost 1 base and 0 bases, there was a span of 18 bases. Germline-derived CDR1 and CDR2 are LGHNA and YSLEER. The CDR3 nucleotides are TGCGCCAGCAGCCAAGGATCCGCAGGGTCCGTTGCAACTAATGAAAAACTGTTTTTT. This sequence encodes CASSQGSAGSVATNEKLFF.